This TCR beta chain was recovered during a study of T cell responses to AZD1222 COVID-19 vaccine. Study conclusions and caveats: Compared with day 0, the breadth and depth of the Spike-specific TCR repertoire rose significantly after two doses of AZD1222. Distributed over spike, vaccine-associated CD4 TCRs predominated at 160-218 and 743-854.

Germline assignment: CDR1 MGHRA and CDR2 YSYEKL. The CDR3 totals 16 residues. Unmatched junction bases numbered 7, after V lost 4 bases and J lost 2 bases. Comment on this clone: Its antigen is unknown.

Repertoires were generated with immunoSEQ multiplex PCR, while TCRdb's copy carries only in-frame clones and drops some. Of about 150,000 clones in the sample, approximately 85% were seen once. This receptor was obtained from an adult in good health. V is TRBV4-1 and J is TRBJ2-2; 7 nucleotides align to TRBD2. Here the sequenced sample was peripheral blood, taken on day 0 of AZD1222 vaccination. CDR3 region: CASSPRGGSNTGELFF. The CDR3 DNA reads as TGCGCCAGCAGCCCTCGGGGAGGGAGTAACACCGGGGAGCTGTTTTTT.